These 28 T cell receptor beta chains originate from one sample sequenced in a study of blood T cell repertoires in COVID-19. Method: immunoSEQ multiplex PCR; TCRdb's copy keeps in-frame clones and lacks some. The profile shows 70,000 or so clones, around 74% of them singletons. Material for sequencing was peripheral blood. These receptors were obtained from a man aged 55-75 years with COVID-19, enrolled during active disease.

The V call is TRBV27, the J call TRBJ1-5, with a tentative D call TRBD1 (6 bases). The V end was cut by 1 base, the J end by 5 bases, with 15 bases between. CDR1 and CDR2 from the germline V gene are MNHEY and SMNVEV (reference sequence). This CDR3 comprises 16 residues. The CDR3 loop is CASSLLGRAGDQPQHF. The CDR3 region has the DNA TGTGCCAGCAGTTTATTAGGTCGGGCAGGGGATCAGCCCCAGCATTTT.

The chain uses TRBV20-1 and TRBJ2-1; D is possibly TRBD2 (5 bases). CDR1 is DFQATT and CDR2 is SNEGSKA in the germline V gene (reference sequence). The germline V and J ends were trimmed by 3 bases and 7 bases, with 7 bases remaining between them. This CDR3 region has 11 residues. The CDR3 protein is CSASTRNEQFF. The CDR3 DNA reads as TGCAGTGCTAGTACTAGGAATGAGCAGTTCTTC.

This clone was counted at least ten times. The chain links TRBV7-3 to TRBJ2-2; D gene ambiguous. V was cut by 2 bases and J by 3 bases, with 7 bases left in between. CDR1 and CDR2 from the germline V gene are SGHTA and FQGTGA. The CDR3 runs to 14 residues. The CDR3 coding sequence is TGTGCCAGCAGCTTAGAACAGTACACCGGGGAGCTGTTTTTT. Translation: CASSLEQYTGELFF.

This chain connects TRBV2 to TRBJ2-3; 12 positions match TRBD2. V dropped 5 bases and J dropped 3; count of bases not matched to a gene: 6. Germline values: CDR1 SNHLY, CDR2 FYNNEI. CDR3 length equals 16 residues. The CDR3 here is CASSRLLAGGTDTQYF. In DNA form, the CDR3 reads TGTGCCAGCAGTCGGCTTCTAGCGGGGGGGACAGATACGCAGTATTTT.

The DNA for the CDR3 is TGTGCCAGTAGTACCGTTCCCTCTTACGAGCAGTACTTC. It yields the protein CASSTVPSYEQYF. V gene TRBV19 combines with J gene TRBJ2-7; D remains ambiguous. Germline assignment: CDR1 LNHDA and CDR2 SQIVND (reference sequence). The CDR3 contains 13 residues. V was shortened by 4 bases and J by 4 bases, with 11 bases between the two germline ends.

The chain recombines TRBV5-6 with TRBJ2-3; 10 nucleotides match TRBD2. CDR1 and CDR2 from the germline V gene are SGHDT and YYEEEE. The V and J ends lost 6 bases and 2 bases, in that order; junction bases with no gene match: 12. There are 17 residues in the CDR3. DNA of the CDR3: TGTGCCAGCACAGCTTATGCTAGCGGGAGTTTCACAGATACGCAGTATTTT. It encodes CASTAYASGSFTDTQYF.

This chain joins TRBV6-5 and TRBJ2-1; D is perhaps TRBD1 (6 bases). V was clipped by 8 bases and J by 4 bases, with 15 bases between them. The CDR3 contains 14 residues. CDR1 is MNHEY and CDR2 is SVGAGI in the germline V gene. CDR3 sequence reads: CASGTGTLYNEQFF. The CDR3 DNA sequence: TGTGCCAGCGGTACCGGGACACTTTACAATGAGCAGTTCTTC.

This clone has only a few counts. The rearrangement links TRBV7-9 to TRBJ1-2; TRBD1 might be the D (6 bases). Germline assignment: CDR1 SEHNR and CDR2 FQNEAQ (reference sequence). CDR3 length equals 12 residues. The germline V and J ends were trimmed by 6 bases and 3 bases, with 8 bases remaining between them. The CDR3 reads CASSRQDYGYTF. The CDR3 DNA follows: TGTGCCAGCAGTAGACAGGACTATGGCTACACCTTC.

This clone was observed once. This rearrangement joins TRBV6-5 to TRBJ2-3; TRBD2 matches 7 bases. Trimming took 7 bases from V and 5 from J; bases not matched to a gene: 12. The CDR3 contains 15 residues. Germline V gene data show CDR1 as MNHEY and CDR2 as SVGAGI. The CDR3 is CASNDLGLGRDTQYF. CDR3 bases: TGTGCCAGCAACGACCTTGGACTAGGGAGAGATACGCAGTATTTT.

The V and J genes are TRBV3-1 (or the pseudogene TRBV3-2) and TRBJ2-5; D unclear. From germline, CDR1 is LGHDT and CDR2 YNNKEL (reference sequence). This CDR3 has 11 residues. Trimming shortened V by 4 bases and J by 2 bases, and 2 bases separated the two germline ends. The CDR3 region is CASSPQETQYF. In DNA, the CDR3 is TGTGCCAGCAGCCCTCAAGAGACCCAGTACTTC.

This clone was detected a few times. The chain links TRBV2 to TRBJ1-2; 7 nucleotides match TRBD1. There are 14 residues in the CDR3. Looked up from germline, CDR1 is SNHLY and CDR2 is FYNNEI. V lost 4 bases and J lost 5; bases outside the gene matches: 7. This chain's CDR3 is CASSGGAGGYGYTF. CDR3 nucleotide sequence: TGTGCCAGCAGTGGGGGAGCAGGGGGGTATGGCTACACCTTC.

The genes are TRBV3-1 (or the pseudogene TRBV3-2) and TRBJ2-4; the D gene is possibly TRBD2 (6 bases). This CDR3 is 15 amino acids long. Germline V CDR1 and CDR2: LGHDT, YNNKEL (reference sequence). V was clipped by 2 bases and J by 7 bases, with 15 bases between them. This chain's CDR3 is CASSQTRGTGNIQYF. The CDR3 bases are TGTGCCAGCAGCCAAACCCGGGGGACCGGGAACATTCAGTACTTC.

This clone was recorded once. This chain connects TRBV30 to TRBJ1-1; D is ambiguous. The ends were cut back, 6 bases at V and 0 bases at J, with 20 bases in the middle. The CDR3 consists of 16 residues. Germline assignment: CDR1 GTSNPN and CDR2 SVGIG (reference sequence). The CDR3 bases are TGTGCCTGCCCGACGGCCGGGAGTATCATGAACACTGAAGCTTTCTTT. Protein: CACPTAGSIMNTEAFF.

The V and J genes are TRBV19 and TRBJ2-7; possibly TRBD2 for D (6 bases). Germline V CDR1 and CDR2: LNHDA, SQIVND (reference sequence). Trimming left V 4 bases short and J 1 base short, with 14 bases between. This CDR3 contains 15 residues. CDR3 amino acids: CASSRREALSYEQYF. The CDR3 bases are TGTGCCAGTAGTAGGAGGGAGGCGCTATCCTACGAGCAGTACTTC.

The chain employs TRBV11-3 and TRBJ2-5, with 12 bases that match TRBD2. The CDR3 sequence is 16 residues long. Germline V gene data show CDR1 as SGHNT and CDR2 as YENEEA. The ends lost 5 bases at V and 0 bases at J; junction bases unmatched: 4. CDR3 bases: TGTGCCAGCAGCCCGGGGACTAGCGGGCACCAAGAGACCCAGTACTTC. This translates into CASSPGTSGHQETQYF.

This clone came up a few times. The chain links TRBV18 to TRBJ2-7; 10 bases match TRBD1. The V and J ends lost 6 bases and 6 bases, in that order; junction bases with no gene match: 8. The CDR3 consists of 14 residues. Germline CDR1 is KGHSH and CDR2 is LQKENI. The CDR3 coding sequence is TGTGCCAGCTCGCGACAGGGGGCGGGGGCCGAGCAGTACTTC. This encodes CASSRQGAGAEQYF.

CDR3 region: CASSLSSDGYSPLHF. CDR3 sequence (DNA): TGTGCCAGCAGTTTATCGAGCGACGGATATTCACCCCTCCACTTT. The chain links TRBV27 to TRBJ1-6; no clear D gene. CDR1 and CDR2 from the germline V gene are MNHEY and SMNVEV (reference sequence). This CDR3 is 15 amino acids long. Trimming removed 0 bases from V and 8 bases from J, with 11 bases in between.

V gene TRBV5-4 combines with J gene TRBJ2-1; TRBD2 matches 9 bases. V shed 4 bases and J 10 bases; nucleotides not matched to a gene: 9. CDR3 length: 14 residues. Germline CDR1 SGHNT, CDR2 YYREEE (reference sequence). The CDR3 DNA follows: TGTGCCAGCAGCAGGTCTAGCGGGACGAGGGAGCAGTTCTTC. Protein sequence: CASSRSSGTREQFF. Full variable domain (rest looked up from reference TRBV5-4 and TRBJ2-1): ETGVTQSPTHLIKTRGQQVTLRCSSQSGHNTVSWYQQALGQGPQFIFQYYREEENGRGNFPPRFSGLQFPNYSSELNVNALELDDSALYLCASSRSSGTREQFFGPGTRLTVL.

The gene calls are TRBV25-1 and TRBJ2-7; 12 nucleotides agree with TRBD2. Germline-derived CDR1 and CDR2 are MGHDK and SYGVNS. This CDR3 has 15 amino acids. V was pared by 3 bases and J by 5 bases, with 5 bases of the junction left unmatched. The CDR3 DNA follows: TGTGCCAGCAGTGACCCTAGCGGGAGGGCCCACGAGCAGTACTTC. This codes for CASSDPSGRAHEQYF.

This chain connects TRBV6-5 to TRBJ2-1; 12 positions agree with TRBD2. There are 15 residues in the CDR3. V was clipped by 6 bases and J by 5 bases; unmatched bases: 5. Germline CDR1 and CDR2: MNHEY and SVGAGI. The DNA for the CDR3 is TGTGCCAGCAGCCGCCCTAGCGGGAGGGACAATGAGCAGTTCTTC. Translated: CASSRPSGRDNEQFF.

This chain joins TRBV3-1 (or the pseudogene TRBV3-2) and TRBJ2-5; D may be TRBD2 (5 bases). V lost 6 bases to trimming and J lost 5 bases, with 13 bases between them. CDR3 length: 13 residues. Germline values: CDR1 LGHDT, CDR2 YNNKEL (reference sequence). CDR3 protein: CASRREAVETQYF. The DNA of the CDR3 is TGTGCCAGCAGGAGGGAAGCTGTGGAGACCCAGTACTTC.

The V call is TRBV11-2, the J call TRBJ1-1; TRBD1 is a possible D gene (5 bases). Deletions cut 5 bases from V and 1 base from J, with 14 bases between. CDR1 is SGHAT, CDR2 FQNNGV, per germline. CDR3 size: 15 residues. CDR3 coding DNA: TGTGCCAGCAGCCAAACAGGTTGGGGGAACACTGAAGCTTTCTTT. This sequence encodes CASSQTGWGNTEAFF.

This clone was picked up a small number of times. The V gene is TRBV29-1, the J gene TRBJ1-6; 10 bases fit TRBD1. This CDR3 contains 16 residues. Germline trimming cut 6 bases from V and 11 bases from J; bases unmatched to any gene: 16. Germline V gene lookup returns CDR1 SQVTM and CDR2 ANQGSEA. The CDR3 region is CSVEQLPGQGSAPLHF. For the CDR3, the DNA is TGCAGCGTGGAGCAACTTCCGGGACAGGGGTCGGCACCCCTCCACTTT.

The chain employs TRBV2 and TRBJ1-1, with TRBD1 matching over 7 bases. Unmatched junction bases numbered 2, after V lost 3 bases and J lost 1 base. Germline assignment: CDR1 SNHLY and CDR2 FYNNEI. The CDR3 has 14 amino acids. The CDR3 sequence: CASSEDRRNTEAFF. CDR3 nucleotide sequence: TGTGCCAGCAGTGAGGACAGGAGGAACACTGAAGCTTTCTTT.

This chain connects TRBV24-1 to TRBJ2-1, with 9 positions matching TRBD1. The CDR3 has 15 residues. CDR1 and CDR2 from the germline V gene are KGHDR and SFDVKD. The junction had 4 bases not matched to a gene; V was cut back by 3 bases and J by 5 bases. CDR3 coding DNA: TGTGCCACCAGTGATCCCCGGACAGGGGACAATGAGCAGTTCTTC. It encodes CATSDPRTGDNEQFF.

This chain uses TRBV6-5 with TRBJ2-1, with D possibly being TRBD2 (5 bases). From germline, CDR1 is MNHEY and CDR2 SVGAGI. The V and J ends lost 7 bases and 4 bases respectively, with 14 bases between them. CDR3 length equals 14 residues. CDR3: CASTMTGGYNEQFF. CDR3 nucleotides: TGTGCCAGCACCATGACCGGAGGTTACAATGAGCAGTTCTTC.

This clone was seen more than once but under ten times. The chain is built from TRBV13 and TRBJ2-2; D not certain. Trimming stripped 5 bases from V and 4 bases from J, with 2 bases between. Germline V gene sequence: CDR1 PRHDT, CDR2 FYEKMQ (reference sequence). The CDR3 is 11 residues long. CDR3 in amino acids: CASSRTGELFF. CDR3 in DNA: TGTGCCAGCAGCCGCACCGGGGAGCTGTTTTTT.

J is TRBJ2-3 and V is TRBV13; 12 bases are shared with TRBD2. Germline V lookup: CDR1 PRHDT, CDR2 FYEKMQ (reference sequence). J gave up 5 bases and V 5 bases, and 8 bases lay outside the gene matches. The CDR3 extends over 16 amino acids. The CDR3 reads CASSARLAGAGDTQYF. Written as DNA, the CDR3 is TGTGCCAGCAGCGCTCGACTAGCGGGGGCGGGAGATACGCAGTATTTT.